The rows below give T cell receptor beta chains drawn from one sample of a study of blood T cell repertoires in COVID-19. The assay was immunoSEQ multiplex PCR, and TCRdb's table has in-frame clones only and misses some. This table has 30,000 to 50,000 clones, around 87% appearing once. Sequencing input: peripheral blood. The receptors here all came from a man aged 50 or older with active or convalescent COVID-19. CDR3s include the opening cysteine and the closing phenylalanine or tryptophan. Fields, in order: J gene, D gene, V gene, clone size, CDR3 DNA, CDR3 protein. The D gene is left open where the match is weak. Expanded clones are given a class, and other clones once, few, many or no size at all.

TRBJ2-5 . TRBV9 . TGTGCCAGCAGTGGAGGGGTGAATGGAGAGACCCAGTACTTC CASSGGVNGETQYF
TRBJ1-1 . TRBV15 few TGTGCCACCCTGGGGGGAACTGAAGCTTTCTTT CATLGGTEAFF
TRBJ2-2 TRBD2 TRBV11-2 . TGTGCCAGCAGATCAGGTGCTAGCGGGAGGGCCGGGGAGCTGTTTTTT CASRSGASGRAGELFF
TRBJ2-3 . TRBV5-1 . TGCGCCAGCAGCTTGCTCCAGGGCAGAGATACGCAGTATTTT CASSLLQGRDTQYF
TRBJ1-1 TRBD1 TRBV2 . TGTGCCAGCGAACTACAGGGGGCAGGCAACACTGAAGCTTTCTTT CASELQGAGNTEAFF
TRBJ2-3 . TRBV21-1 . TGTGCCAGCAGCAAAAGGACAGGGTTGACAGATACGCAGTATTTT CASSKRTGLTDTQYF
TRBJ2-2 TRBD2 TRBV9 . TGTGCCAGCAGCACTAGCGGGAAAGACGGGGAGCTGTTTTTT CASSTSGKDGELFF
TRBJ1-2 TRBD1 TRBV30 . TGTGCCTTATCACAGGGGAACTATGGCTACACCTTC CALSQGNYGYTF
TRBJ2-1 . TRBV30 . TGTGCCTGGAGTGTAGCTGGGCCCCATGAGCAGTTCTTC CAWSVAGPHEQFF
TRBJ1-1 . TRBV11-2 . TGTGCCAGCAGCTTAGATTTGGGGCCCTCAAAGGACACTGAAGCTTTCTTT CASSLDLGPSKDTEAFF
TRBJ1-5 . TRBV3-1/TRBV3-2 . TGTGCCAGCAGCCAGGCAGGGGAGGGGGGTCAGCCCCAGCATTTT CASSQAGEGGQPQHF